These 22 T cell receptor beta chains share one sample of origin, sequenced in a study of T cells in Graves' hyperthyroidism and ophthalmopathy. The CDR3 regions of TCR beta were amplified from RNA transcripts. Researchers ran a first-round RT-PCR on the TCR CDR3 using the HTBI primer set. TCRdb analysed the multiplex PCR reads with MiXCR anew, one entry per CDR3 protein. The sample lists over 500,000 distinct CDR3 sequences; approximately 15% were seen once. What was sequenced was blood. All receptors derive from a woman aged 40 to 55 with Graves' hyperthyroidism.

The chain combines TRBV24-1 with TRBJ2-7; 11 bases line up with TRBD1. Trimming at V came to 4 bases and at J to 2 bases, leaving 6 bases not matched to a gene. The CDR3 sequence is 16 residues long. Germline CDR1 is KGHDR and CDR2 is SFDVKD. The CDR3 loop is CATSDARGQGAYEQYF. The CDR3 nucleotides read TGTGCCACCAGTGACGCCCGGGGACAGGGGGCCTACGAGCAGTACTTC.

V gene TRBV13 combines with J gene TRBJ2-7; D remains ambiguous. Germline values: CDR1 PRHDT, CDR2 FYEKMQ (reference sequence). The CDR3 totals 14 residues. Between the trimmed V and J ends, which lost 5 bases and 2 bases, there was a span of 13 bases. CDR3 region: CASSVGHLTYEQYF. The CDR3 nucleotides read TGTGCCAGCAGCGTCGGGCACCTTACCTACGAGCAGTACTTC.

This clonotype was found many times. The CDR3 region is CASSGAESNEKLFF. CDR3 bases: TGTGCCAGCAGCGGGGCAGAGAGTAATGAAAAACTGTTTTTT. V and J are TRBV11-2 and TRBJ1-4, with a possible D match to TRBD1 (5 bases). This CDR3 region has 14 residues. V was cut by 5 bases and J by 4 bases, with 11 bases left in between. In germline, CDR1 is SGHAT, CDR2 FQNNGV.

Ten or more counts support this clonotype. DNA of the CDR3: TGTGCCAGCAGTTCGTTTTTGGACGGCTCACCTGAGCAGTACTTC. Its protein is CASSSFLDGSPEQYF. The chain carries TRBV27 and TRBJ2-7; no clear D gene. Germline V CDR1 and CDR2: MNHEY, SMNVEV (reference sequence). The CDR3 has 15 residues. Trimming pared 4 bases from V and 7 bases from J, leaving 20 bases between.

This clonotype was counted ten times or more. The chain uses TRBV14 and TRBJ1-6, with D unclear. CDR1 and CDR2 from the germline V gene are SGHDN and FVKESK. Trimming shortened V by 1 base and J by 11 bases, and 12 bases separated the two germline ends. The length of the CDR3 is 14 residues. CDR3 residues: CASSQAGPATPLHF. CDR3 sequence (DNA): TGTGCCAGCAGCCAAGCCGGGCCGGCGACACCCCTCCACTTT.

This clonotype appeared a few times. This chain uses TRBV16 with TRBJ1-2; D gene ambiguous. The V end was cut by 0 bases, the J end by 8 bases, with 7 bases between. Germline loops: CDR1 KGHSY, CDR2 FQNENV. This CDR3 spans 12 amino acids. CDR3: CASSQSAQGYTF. In nucleotides, the CDR3 is TGTGCCAGCAGCCAATCTGCGCAGGGCTACACCTTC. Combining the CDR3 with reference TRBV16 and TRBJ1-2 gives the whole variable domain GEEVAQTPKHLVRGEGQKAKLYCAPIKGHSYVFWYQQVLKNEFKFLISFQNENVFDETGMPKERFSAKCLPNSPCSLEIQATKLEDSAVYFCASSQSAQGYTFGSGTRLTVV.

This clonotype came up many times. The chain links TRBV7-2 to TRBJ2-7; perhaps TRBD2 as D (6 bases). The CDR3 runs 15 residues. V gave up 6 bases and J gave up 7 bases, with 22 bases separating them. Germline V lookup: CDR1 SGHTA, CDR2 FQGNSA. The CDR3 region is CASSKAGLDALEQYF. Here the CDR3 DNA reads TGTGCCAGCAGTAAGGCGGGACTGGACGCCCTGGAGCAGTACTTC.

This clonotype has a count of ten or more. The gene calls are TRBV30 and TRBJ2-1, with D uncertain. Germline V gene lookup returns CDR1 GTSNPN and CDR2 SVGIG (reference sequence). The V end lost 3 bases, the J end lost 9 bases, and 9 bases lay between the germline ends. This CDR3 comprises 11 residues. CDR3 protein: CAWRRSAEQFF. Here the CDR3 DNA reads TGTGCCTGGAGAAGGTCGGCTGAGCAGTTCTTC.

This clonotype was seen repeatedly, ten times or more. The chain uses TRBV28 and TRBJ1-2; D is possibly TRBD1 (5 bases). This CDR3 is built from 15 residues. The germline CDR1 and CDR2 sequences are MDHEN and SYDVKM. With 2 bases removed from V and 8 bases from J, the gap between germline ends came to 18 bases. Here the CDR3 reads CASSLTEGARRGYTF. CDR3 DNA sequence: TGTGCCAGCAGTTTAACCGAAGGGGCGCGGAGGGGCTACACCTTC.

The chain links TRBV19 to TRBJ2-3; perhaps TRBD2 as D (6 bases). The CDR3 is 12 amino acids. From germline, CDR1 is LNHDA and CDR2 SQIVND (reference sequence). Trimming took off 3 bases at V and 10 bases at J, with 11 bases between the two ends. CDR3 loop: CASSIPREAQYF. The CDR3 DNA reads as TGTGCCAGTAGTATCCCCAGGGAGGCGCAGTATTTT.

The table lists this clonotype with many counts. The chain links TRBV9 to TRBJ2-3; TRBD2 agrees at 11 bases. CDR3 length equals 16 residues. Germline CDR1 and CDR2: SGDLS and YYNGEE. V was clipped by 0 bases and J by 5 bases; unmatched bases: 5. CDR3 residues: CASSVDSGRGGDTQYF. DNA for the CDR3: TGTGCCAGCAGCGTAGATAGCGGGAGGGGAGGAGATACGCAGTATTTT.

With regard to this clonotype: A single base separates this from a much larger clone, so it may be a read error. The rearrangement links TRBV4-2 to TRBJ2-5, with 7 bases matching TRBD2. CDR3 length equals 15 residues. The germline gives CDR1 LGHNA, CDR2 YNFKEQ. Trimming cost V 3 bases and J 5 bases; bases outside gene matches: 9. DNA for the CDR3: TGTGCCAGCAGCCATTTCACCGGGAGGAGGGAGACCCAGTACTTC. This encodes CASSHFTGRRETQYF.

The rearrangement joins TRBV12-3 or TRBV12-4 to TRBJ1-5; tentatively, D is TRBD1 (5 bases). V was cut by 6 bases and J by 2 bases, with 11 bases left in between. This CDR3 is 14 amino acids long. CDR3 DNA: TGTGCCAGCAGCTTCAAAGGGGGCAATCAGCCCCAGCATTTT. Its translation is CASSFKGGNQPQHF.

This chain links TRBV7-9 with TRBJ1-2; D remains ambiguous. Trimming took off 1 base at V and 10 bases at J, with 10 bases between the two ends. CDR3 length equals 12 residues. Germline CDR1 SEHNR, CDR2 FQNEAQ (reference sequence). DNA of the CDR3: TGTGCCAGCAGCTTAGGGCAGCACTTCTACACCTTC. Its translation is CASSLGQHFYTF.

Note on this clonotype: This may be a read error: a much more frequent sequence differs by one nucleotide. CDR3 nucleotides: TGTGCCAGCAGTCAAACAGGGGGCGAGGGCTACACCTTC. Amino acids: CASSQTGGEGYTF. The V and J genes are TRBV28 and TRBJ1-2; TRBD1 matches 9 bases. This CDR3 contains 13 residues. V gave up 5 bases and J gave up 8 bases; unmatched junction bases: 6. Germline assignment: CDR1 MDHEN and CDR2 SYDVKM.

The DNA of the CDR3 is TGTGCCAGCAGTTTGGCCCCCGGCTATAGCACAGATACGCAGTATTTT. It encodes CASSLAPGYSTDTQYF. The chain carries TRBV27 and TRBJ2-3; D unresolved. Germline lookup yields CDR1 MNHEY and CDR2 SMNVEV (reference sequence). Trimming cost V 3 bases and J 0 bases, with 13 bases left between them. The CDR3 has 16 residues.

This clonotype was observed at least ten times. V gene TRBV7-8 combines with J gene TRBJ2-1; D is unclear. Germline CDR1 is SGHVS and CDR2 is FQNEAQ. There are 12 residues in the CDR3. V shed 3 bases and J shed 12 bases, with 12 bases lying between them. The CDR3 loop is CASSFYPQRQFF. The CDR3 DNA sequence: TGTGCCAGCAGCTTCTACCCCCAGAGGCAGTTCTTC.

This clonotype has at least ten counts. The chain combines TRBV13 with TRBJ2-3; unclear D gene. CDR1 is PRHDT, CDR2 FYEKMQ, per germline (reference sequence). Trimming took 5 bases from V and 3 from J, leaving 15 bases between them. This CDR3 comprises 15 residues. The DNA of the CDR3 is TGTGCCAGCAGCACCCGGACCCCCGTAACAGATACGCAGTATTTT. Translating it yields CASSTRTPVTDTQYF.

The chain has TRBV7-9 and TRBJ2-7, with 8 bases lining up with TRBD2. This CDR3 has 16 amino acids. From germline, CDR1 is SEHNR and CDR2 FQNEAQ (reference sequence). After removal of 5 bases from V and 0 bases from J, the junction contained 9 bases not matched to a gene. CDR3 sequence (DNA): TGTGCCAGCAGCCCCCCGTCGGCGGGAGGCTCCTACGAGCAGTACTTC. Its translation is CASSPPSAGGSYEQYF.

V is TRBV10-1 and J is TRBJ1-1; D uncertain. Germline V gene data show CDR1 as WNHNN and CDR2 as SYGVQD (reference sequence). The V end lost 1 base, the J end lost 6 bases, and 9 bases lay between the germline ends. The CDR3 is made up of 13 amino acids. The CDR3 here is CASSEWEGAEAFF. In DNA form, the CDR3 reads TGCGCCAGCAGTGAGTGGGAAGGAGCTGAAGCTTTCTTT.

The gene calls are TRBV20-1 and TRBJ2-6; D is uncertain. In germline, CDR1 is DFQATT, CDR2 SNEGSKA (reference sequence). The CDR3 has 14 residues. Trimming removed 5 bases at V and 1 base at J, with 9 bases between. In DNA form, the CDR3 reads TGCAGTGCTCCTGACCAATCTGGGGCCAACGTCCTGACTTTC. Encoded protein: CSAPDQSGANVLTF.

Remarks on this clonotype: This may be a read error: a much more frequent sequence differs by one nucleotide. Here the CDR3 omits its conserved ending phenylalanine or tryptophan, so a read error is the likely source. This chain connects TRBV20-1 to TRBJ1-1; possible D gene TRBD1, 5 bases. The germline V gene encodes CDR1 DFQATT and CDR2 SNEGSKA (reference sequence). There are 18 residues in the CDR3. The V gene lost 0 bases and the J gene lost 7 bases, with 27 bases spanning the gap. The CDR3 DNA reads TGCAGTGCTAGAGATTTGGGAGCTGGGGCCGGCCCTACACTTGAAGCTTTCTTA. Amino acids: CSARDLGAGAGPTLEAFL.